These T cell receptor beta chains were read from a single sample in a study of shared clonotypes between healthy human individuals. The repertoire was sequenced with immunoSEQ multiplex PCR; TCRdb's copy has only in-frame clones and lacks some. In the table there are some 2.1 million clones, about 95% of which are singletons. Material: naive CD4+ T cells sorted from blood. The receptor set was obtained from a man aged 18 to 30 in good health. The CDR3 runs from the conserved cysteine through the conserved F or W. Fields, in order: V gene, clone size, J gene, D gene, CDR3 DNA, CDR3 protein. A D gene is named only where the DNA matches it firmly. For some rows the clone size is stated as once, few or many, or as a class when expanded; others skip it.

>TRBV18|NA|TRBJ2-7|TRBD1
TGTGCCAGCTCACCGCAAGGGGGACAGGGCTACGAGCAGTACTTC
CASSPQGGQGYEQYF
>TRBV9|NA|TRBJ2-7|NA
TGTGCCAGCAGCGTAGATCAGGGTGGCTACGAGCAGTACTTC
CASSVDQGGYEQYF
>TRBV5-1|NA|TRBJ2-2|NA
TGCGCCAGCAGCTGGGACGGGACACCGGGTGGCGAGCTGTTTTTT
CASSWDGTPGGELFF
>TRBV11-3|NA|TRBJ2-3|NA
TGTGCCAGCAGCTCTAGCACAGATACGCAGTATTTT
CASSSSTDTQYF
>TRBV5-1|NA|TRBJ2-2|NA
TGCGCCAGCAGCACAGGGTTCACCGGGGAGCTGTTTTTT
CASSTGFTGELFF
>TRBV6-5|NA|TRBJ2-5|TRBD1
TGTGCCAGCGGCCTAGGACAGGCCCTCGGTGGAACCCAGTACTTC
CASGLGQALGGTQYF
>TRBV6-5|NA|TRBJ2-2|NA
TGTGCCAGCAGTTACGTCAGGAACACCGGGGAGCTGTTTTTT
CASSYVRNTGELFF
>TRBV6-5|NA|TRBJ2-7|TRBD2
TGTGCCAGCAGTTACTCCCTAGCGGGAGCTCTCGAGCAGTACTTC
CASSYSLAGALEQYF
>TRBV5-4|NA|TRBJ2-3|NA
TGTGCCAGCAGCCGGGTCATGGTGAGCGGCGGCACAGATACGCAGTATTTT
CASSRVMVSGGTDTQYF
>TRBV7-8|NA|TRBJ1-2|NA
TGTGCCAGCAGCTTAGAAGGGGCGACAGCCACCTATGGCTACACCTTC
CASSLEGATATYGYTF
>TRBV7-2|NA|TRBJ2-7|TRBD1
TGTGCCAGCAGCTTGGGACAGGGGATAGCCTACGAGCAGTACTTC
CASSLGQGIAYEQYF
>TRBV10-1|NA|TRBJ2-1|TRBD2
TGCGCCAGCAGTGACAGCGGGGGGACCGACAATGAGCAGTTCTTC
CASSDSGGTDNEQFF
>TRBV30|once|TRBJ2-2|NA
TGTGCCTGGAGTGATCGAGAGGAGCTGTTTTTT
CAWSDREELFF
>TRBV6-5|NA|TRBJ2-3|NA
TGTGCCACCCGACGCTCAAGAACAGATACGCAGTATTTT
CATRRSRTDTQYF
>TRBV28|NA|TRBJ2-2|NA
TGTGCCAGCAGTTTAGGGGGAGTCACCGGGGAGCTGTTTTTT
CASSLGGVTGELFF
>TRBV6-1|NA|TRBJ2-5|TRBD2
TGTGCCAGCAGTTGGACTAGAGGAGAGACCCAGTACTTC
CASSWTRGETQYF
>TRBV19|NA|TRBJ1-2|NA
TGTGCCAGTAGTGGGGAGCGTGGGGGCTACACCTTC
CASSGERGGYTF
>TRBV7-2|NA|TRBJ2-7|TRBD2
TGTGCCAGCAGCATTCGTAGCGGGAGGAGTGAGTACGAGCAGTACTTC
CASSIRSGRSEYEQYF
>TRBV2|NA|TRBJ1-2|NA
TGTGCCAGCAGTGATTCTACAGGAGCTAACTATGGCTACACCTTC
CASSDSTGANYGYTF
>TRBV28|NA|TRBJ1-2|NA
TGTGCCAGCAGTTTCCTGGGGGCGAACTATGGCTACACCTTC
CASSFLGANYGYTF
>TRBV30|NA|TRBJ2-5|NA
TGTGCCTGGAGCCCAGGGGAGGAGACCCAGTACTTC
CAWSPGEETQYF
>TRBV7-9|NA|TRBJ2-1|TRBD1
TGTGCCAGCAGCTCGACAGGGTCCTTCTACAATGAGCAGTTCTTC
CASSSTGSFYNEQFF
>TRBV10-3|NA|TRBJ2-1|NA
TGTGCCATCAGTGAGTCCCGGCGGACAGAGAACAATGAGCAGTTCTTC
CAISESRRTENNEQFF
>TRBV18|NA|TRBJ1-5|NA
TGTGCCAGCTCACCACCCGGGGGCACTCGTGGCAAGCCCCAGCATTTT
CASSPPGGTRGKPQHF
>TRBV6-5|NA|TRBJ1-6|NA
TGTGCCAGCAGTTACTCCTTCAGAGGGTCACCCCTCCACTTT
CASSYSFRGSPLHF
>TRBV9|NA|TRBJ2-3|NA
TGTGCCAGCAGCCTTAGTGGGGGCACAGATACGCAGTATTTT
CASSLSGGTDTQYF
>TRBV10-3|NA|TRBJ1-5|NA
TGTGCCATCAGATCGACCGGGGGGAATCAGCCCCAGCATTTT
CAIRSTGGNQPQHF
>TRBV5-8|NA|TRBJ2-3|TRBD2
TGTGCCAGCAGCTGGACCGGGACTAGCGGGGCCACAGATACGCAGTATTTT
CASSWTGTSGATDTQYF
>TRBV6-1|NA|TRBJ1-6|NA
TGTGCCAGCAGTGCTAGTAGCTCCTATAATTCACCCCTCCACTTT
CASSASSSYNSPLHF
>TRBV10-1|once|TRBJ2-3|NA
TGCGCCAGCAGTGTACCAGGCACAGATACGCAGTATTTT
CASSVPGTDTQYF
>TRBV5-1|once|TRBJ2-7|TRBD1
TGCGCCAGCAGCTTGGCTCCGGGACAGCACTACGAGCAGTACTTC
CASSLAPGQHYEQYF
>TRBV30|NA|TRBJ1-3|TRBD1
TGTGCCTTAATCGACAGGGGGCCTGGAAACACCATATATTTT
CALIDRGPGNTIYF
>TRBV7-9|NA|TRBJ1-1|NA
TGTGCCAGCAGCTTAGGACAGCTTGAAGCTTTCTTT
CASSLGQLEAFF
>TRBV2|NA|TRBJ1-2|NA
TGTGCCAGCAGTGAAGGAGGCTACACCTTC
CASSEGGYTF
>TRBV6-8|NA|TRBJ1-1|NA
TGTGCCAGCAGACACGACAGCACTGAAGCTTTCTTT
CASRHDSTEAFF
>TRBV28|once|TRBJ2-7|NA
TGTGCCAGCACCCCCCGGGGACCCAGCGAGCAGTACTTC
CASTPRGPSEQYF
>TRBV18|NA|TRBJ2-7|NA
TGTGCCAGCTCACCACCCGCCGGCTACGAGCAGTACTTC
CASSPPAGYEQYF